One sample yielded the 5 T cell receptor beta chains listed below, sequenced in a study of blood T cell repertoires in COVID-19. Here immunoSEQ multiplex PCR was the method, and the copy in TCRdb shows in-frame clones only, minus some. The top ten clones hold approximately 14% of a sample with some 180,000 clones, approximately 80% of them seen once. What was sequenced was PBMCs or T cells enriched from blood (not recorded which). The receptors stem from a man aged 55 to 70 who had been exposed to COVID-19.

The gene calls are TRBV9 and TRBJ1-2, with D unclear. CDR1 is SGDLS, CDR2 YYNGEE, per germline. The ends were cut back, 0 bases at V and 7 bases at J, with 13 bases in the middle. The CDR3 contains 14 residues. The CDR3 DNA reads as TGTGCCAGCAGCGTAGCAGGTGCGGGAGGTGGCTACACCTTC. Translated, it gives CASSVAGAGGGYTF. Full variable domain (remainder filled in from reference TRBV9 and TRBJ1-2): DSGVTQTPKHLITATGQRVTLRCSPRSGDLSVYWYQQSLDQGLQFLIQYYNGEERAKGNILERFSAQQFPDLHSELNLSSLELGDSALYFCASSVAGAGGGYTFGSGTRLTVV.

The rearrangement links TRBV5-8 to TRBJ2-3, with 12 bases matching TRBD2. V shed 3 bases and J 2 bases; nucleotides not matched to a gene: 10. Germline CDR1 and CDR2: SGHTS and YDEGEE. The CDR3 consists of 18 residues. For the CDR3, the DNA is TGTGCCAGCAGCTCAGGACTAGCGGGACAAGGGCCCACAGATACGCAGTATTTT. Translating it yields CASSSGLAGQGPTDTQYF.

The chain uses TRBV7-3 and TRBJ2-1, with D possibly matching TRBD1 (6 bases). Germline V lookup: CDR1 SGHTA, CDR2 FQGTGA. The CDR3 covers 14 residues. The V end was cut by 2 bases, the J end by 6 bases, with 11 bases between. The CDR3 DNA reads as TGTGCCAGCAGCTTAGGGGGCTTAATCAATGAGCAGTTCTTC. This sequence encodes CASSLGGLINEQFF. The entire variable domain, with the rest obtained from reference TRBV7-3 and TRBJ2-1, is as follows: GAGVSQTPSNKVTEKGKYVELRCDPISGHTALYWYRQSLGQGPEFLIYFQGTGAADDSGLPNDRFFAVRPEGSVSTLKIQRTERGDSAVYLCASSLGGLINEQFFGPGTRLTVL.

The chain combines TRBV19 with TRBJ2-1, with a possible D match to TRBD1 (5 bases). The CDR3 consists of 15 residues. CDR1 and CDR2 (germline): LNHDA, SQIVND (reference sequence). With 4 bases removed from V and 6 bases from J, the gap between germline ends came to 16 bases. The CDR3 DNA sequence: TGTGCCAGTAGTAGTGTTGGGCAGGGCCTCAATGAGCAGTTCTTC. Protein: CASSSVGQGLNEQFF.

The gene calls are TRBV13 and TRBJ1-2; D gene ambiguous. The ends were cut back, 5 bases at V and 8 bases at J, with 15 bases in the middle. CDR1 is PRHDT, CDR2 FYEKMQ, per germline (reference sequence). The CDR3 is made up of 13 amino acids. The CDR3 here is CASSRAGLVGYTF. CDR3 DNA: TGTGCCAGCAGCCGGGCGGGTTTGGTCGGCTACACCTTC.